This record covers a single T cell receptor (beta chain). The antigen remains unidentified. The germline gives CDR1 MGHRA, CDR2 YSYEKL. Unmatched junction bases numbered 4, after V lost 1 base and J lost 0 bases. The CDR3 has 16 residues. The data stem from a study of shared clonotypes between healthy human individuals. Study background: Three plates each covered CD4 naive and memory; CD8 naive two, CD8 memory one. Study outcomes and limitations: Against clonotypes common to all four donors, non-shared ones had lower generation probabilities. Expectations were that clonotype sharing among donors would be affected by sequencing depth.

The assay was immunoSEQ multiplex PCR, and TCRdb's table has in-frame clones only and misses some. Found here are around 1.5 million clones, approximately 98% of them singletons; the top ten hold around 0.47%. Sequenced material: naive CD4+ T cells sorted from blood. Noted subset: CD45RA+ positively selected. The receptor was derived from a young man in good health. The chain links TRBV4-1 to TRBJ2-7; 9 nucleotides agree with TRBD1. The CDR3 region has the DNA TGCGCCAGCAGCCAAGCGGGACAGGGAGCCTCCTACGAGCAGTACTTC. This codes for CASSQAGQGASYEQYF.